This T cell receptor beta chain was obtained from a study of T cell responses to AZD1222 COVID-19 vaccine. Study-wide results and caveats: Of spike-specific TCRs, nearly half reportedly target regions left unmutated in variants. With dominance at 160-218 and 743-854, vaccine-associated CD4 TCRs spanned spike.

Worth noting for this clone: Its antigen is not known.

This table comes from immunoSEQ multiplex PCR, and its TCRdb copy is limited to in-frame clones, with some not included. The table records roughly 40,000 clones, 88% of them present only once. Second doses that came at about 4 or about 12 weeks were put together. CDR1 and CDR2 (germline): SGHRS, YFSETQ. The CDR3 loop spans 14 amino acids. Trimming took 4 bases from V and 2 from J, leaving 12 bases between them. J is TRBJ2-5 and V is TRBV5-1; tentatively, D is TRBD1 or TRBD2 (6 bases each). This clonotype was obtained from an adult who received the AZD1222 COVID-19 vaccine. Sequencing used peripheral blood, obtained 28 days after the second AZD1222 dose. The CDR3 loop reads CASSTGALQETQYF. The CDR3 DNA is TGCGCCAGCAGCACGGGGGCCCTGCAAGAGACCCAGTACTTC.